The 23 T cell receptor beta chains listed next were all sequenced from one sample in a study of shared clonotypes between healthy human individuals. Naive CD8 cells lacked CD45RO, underwent positive selection for CCR7 and left out terminally differentiated effector memory CD45RA+ cells. The repertoire was sequenced with immunoSEQ multiplex PCR; TCRdb's copy has only in-frame clones and lacks some. The sample holds about 590,000 clones, 95% to 96% seen once. Input material: naive CD8+ T cells sorted from blood. The receptors derive from a woman in her 30s in good health.

The chain links TRBV5-1 to TRBJ2-1, with 11 bases fitting TRBD2. Germline lookup yields CDR1 SGHRS and CDR2 YFSETQ. The CDR3 runs to 15 residues. J gave up 7 bases and V 2 bases, and 5 bases lay outside the gene matches. CDR3 nucleotides: TGCGCCAGCAGCTTTAGCGGGAGGGGGACAAATGAGCAGTTCTTC. Translated: CASSFSGRGTNEQFF.

This chain links TRBV27 with TRBJ2-7; either TRBD1 or TRBD2 may fit D (6 bases each). V lost 0 bases to trimming and J lost 6 bases, with 15 bases between them. The CDR3 consists of 15 residues. Per the germline V gene, CDR1 is MNHEY and CDR2 is SMNVEV (reference sequence). CDR3 coding DNA: TGTGCCAGCAGTTTATCTGTCAGGGGAGCGGGCGAGCAGTACTTC. It yields the protein CASSLSVRGAGEQYF.

This chain joins TRBV2 and TRBJ1-5; D is ambiguous. V was cut by 2 bases and J by 8 bases, with 13 bases left in between. CDR1 SNHLY and CDR2 FYNNEI come from the germline V gene. CDR3 length: 14 amino acids. The CDR3 nucleotides read TGTGCCAGCAGTGAATCGTTGCGGTGGGAGCCCCAGCATTTT. Amino acid sequence: CASSESLRWEPQHF.

Written as DNA, the CDR3 is TGTGCCAGCAGCGTAGTCAGGGATACGCAGTATTTT. The encoded protein is CASSVVRDTQYF. The J gene is TRBJ2-3, the V gene TRBV9; D gene ambiguous. Germline CDR1 reads SGDLS; CDR2 reads YYNGEE. V lost 0 bases and J lost 6, with 5 bases in between. CDR3 length: 12 amino acids.

V usage is TRBV27 and J usage is TRBJ1-2, with 10 bases lining up with TRBD1. Germline V gives CDR1 MNHEY, CDR2 SMNVEV (reference sequence). The CDR3 loop spans 13 amino acids. J gave up 2 bases and V 10 bases, and 4 bases lay outside the gene matches. The CDR3 reads CATGTGVNYGYTF. The CDR3 DNA sequence: TGTGCCACCGGGACAGGGGTGAACTATGGCTACACCTTC.

This clone came up once. The genes are TRBV11-2 and TRBJ2-7; 8 bases are shared with TRBD1. CDR3 size: 14 residues. V was pared by 0 bases and J by 4 bases, with 2 bases of the junction left unmatched. Germline values: CDR1 SGHAT, CDR2 FQNNGV. The CDR3 sequence: CASSLDRGLYEQYF. The CDR3 nucleotides read TGTGCCAGCAGCTTAGACAGGGGGCTGTACGAGCAGTACTTC.

The rearrangement uses TRBV27 and TRBJ2-1; 7 nucleotides match TRBD1. V lost 7 bases to trimming and J lost 0 bases; unmatched junction nucleotides: 18. The CDR3 covers 19 residues. Germline CDR1 is MNHEY and CDR2 is SMNVEV (reference sequence). In DNA form, the CDR3 reads TGTGCCAGCAACAACGGGGTGGGCGGACAGGCCCTCTCCTACAATGAGCAGTTCTTC. This gives the protein CASNNGVGGQALSYNEQFF.

The rearrangement links TRBV27 to TRBJ2-7; D perhaps matches TRBD1 (6 bases). CDR1 is MNHEY, CDR2 SMNVEV, per germline (reference sequence). V gave up 5 bases and J gave up 6 bases, with 14 bases separating them. There are 13 residues in the CDR3. CDR3 residues: CASSALTGPEQYF. The CDR3 nucleotides are TGTGCCAGCAGTGCCCTTACAGGGCCCGAGCAGTACTTC.

Note on this clone: Other DNA sequences within the sample encode an identical CDR3. V gene TRBV27 combines with J gene TRBJ2-1; possibly TRBD2 for D (5 bases). V was pared by 2 bases and J by 6 bases, with 8 bases between. This CDR3 contains 13 residues. Looked up from germline, CDR1 is MNHEY and CDR2 is SMNVEV (reference sequence). The CDR3 DNA reads TGTGCCAGCAGTTTAGATCGGGGCAATGAGCAGTTCTTC. Residues: CASSLDRGNEQFF.

The chain's CDR3 is CASSLTGTEAFF. The CDR3 DNA follows: TGTGCCAGCAGTCTTACGGGCACTGAAGCTTTCTTT. The chain carries TRBV27 and TRBJ1-1; D gene uncertain. This CDR3 is 12 amino acids long. Trimming took 5 bases from V and 4 from J, leaving 8 bases between them. Germline V gene data show CDR1 as MNHEY and CDR2 as SMNVEV (reference sequence).

The rearrangement joins TRBV19 to TRBJ2-1, with 7 bases identical to TRBD2. The CDR3 loop spans 14 amino acids. CDR1 and CDR2 from the germline V gene are LNHDA and SQIVND (reference sequence). J gave up 2 bases and V 7 bases, and 5 bases lay outside the gene matches. The CDR3 protein is CASKSGAPYNEQFF. CDR3 in DNA: TGTGCCAGTAAGAGCGGGGCCCCCTACAATGAGCAGTTCTTC.

This clone is a singleton in its sample. The rearrangement links TRBV2 to TRBJ2-1; 13 nucleotides align to TRBD2. The germline V gene has CDR1 SNHLY and CDR2 FYNNEI. Unmatched junction bases numbered 4, after V lost 7 bases and J lost 7 bases. This CDR3 comprises 14 residues. This CDR3 reads CASKLAGGPNEQFF. CDR3 nucleotide sequence: TGTGCCAGCAAACTAGCGGGAGGGCCTAATGAGCAGTTCTTC.

About this clone itself: Other DNA sequences in the same sample also yield this CDR3. The chain couples TRBV27 to TRBJ2-1, with 11 nucleotides matching TRBD2. This CDR3 spans 14 amino acids. Germline V CDR1 and CDR2: MNHEY, SMNVEV (reference sequence). With 3 bases clipped from V and 6 bases from J, the junction kept 1 base outside the gene matches. The CDR3 nucleotides read TGTGCCAGCAGTTTGGGGACTAGCGGCAATGAGCAGTTCTTC. Its protein is CASSLGTSGNEQFF.

The chain combines TRBV28 with TRBJ1-4, with a weak D call TRBD1 (5 bases). The germline gives CDR1 MDHEN, CDR2 SYDVKM. V gave up 3 bases and J gave up 6 bases, with 17 bases separating them. The CDR3 runs 16 residues. The CDR3 DNA reads TGTGCCAGCAGTTTCCCCACGGGGGTCGTGGATGAAAAACTGTTTTTT. This sequence encodes CASSFPTGVVDEKLFF.

The chain couples TRBV6-5 to TRBJ2-2, with TRBD2 matching over 8 bases. The CDR3 sequence is 14 residues long. Unmatched junction bases numbered 3, after V lost 2 bases and J lost 7 bases. Looked up from germline, CDR1 is MNHEY and CDR2 is SVGAGI. Here the CDR3 reads CASSYGREVGELFF. In DNA, the CDR3 is TGTGCCAGCAGTTACGGGCGGGAGGTCGGGGAGCTGTTTTTT.

The rearrangement uses TRBV29-1 and TRBJ2-1; D remains ambiguous. With 7 bases removed from V and 0 bases from J, the gap between germline ends came to 13 bases. This CDR3 comprises 14 residues. CDR1 SQVTM and CDR2 ANQGSEA come from the germline V gene. The CDR3 reads CSAEDASSYNEQFF. The CDR3 DNA reads TGCAGCGCAGAGGACGCTAGCTCCTACAATGAGCAGTTCTTC.

The chain combines TRBV5-6 with TRBJ2-7; no reliable D call. Germline V lookup: CDR1 SGHDT, CDR2 YYEEEE. The CDR3 is 15 residues long. Trimming cost V 3 bases and J 3 bases, with 16 bases left between them. DNA for the CDR3: TGTGCCAGCAGCTCCGATGGGTTCGCAATCTACGAGCAGTACTTC. Translated: CASSSDGFAIYEQYF.

J is TRBJ2-1 and V is TRBV28; possible D gene TRBD1, 6 bases. The CDR3 is 15 amino acids. Trimming removed 5 bases from V and 4 bases from J, with 15 bases in between. Germline CDR1 is MDHEN and CDR2 is SYDVKM. CDR3 sequence (DNA): TGTGCCAGCAGTATCCCCGGGACAATATACAATGAGCAGTTCTTC. This translates into CASSIPGTIYNEQFF.

The chain links TRBV6-1 to TRBJ2-2; no clear D. Deletions cut 7 bases from V and 4 bases from J, with 7 bases between. Germline loops: CDR1 MNHNS, CDR2 SASEGT. This CDR3 contains 12 residues. The CDR3 region is CASTQSTGELFF. CDR3 nucleotides: TGTGCCAGCACCCAGTCCACCGGGGAGCTGTTTTTT.

The gene calls are TRBV4-1 and TRBJ2-7; perhaps TRBD2 as D (7 bases). The CDR3 loop spans 14 amino acids. CDR1 is MGHRA and CDR2 is YSYEKL in the germline V gene. V was shortened by 3 bases and J by 7 bases, with 16 bases between the two germline ends. CDR3 sequence (DNA): TGCGCCAGCAGCCAGGGGAGGGGGTTCGAAGAGCAGTACTTC. This encodes CASSQGRGFEEQYF.

In DNA form, the CDR3 reads TGTGCCAGCAGCCAAGTTTATGGAGATACGCAGTATTTT. Translated: CASSQVYGDTQYF. The chain carries TRBV14 and TRBJ2-3; D is uncertain. The CDR3 covers 13 residues. Deletions cut 1 base from V and 5 bases from J, with 7 bases between. Germline V CDR1 and CDR2: SGHDN, FVKESK.

The V gene is TRBV7-5, the J gene TRBJ2-7; TRBD2, the table's D call, was not compared with the DNA. TRBV7-5 is labeled a pseudogene. The CDR3 covers 14 residues. CDR3 loop: CVRSFGLVTYEQYF. The CDR3 DNA follows: TGTGTCAGAAGCTTCGGACTAGTAACCTACGAGCAGTACTTC.

The count of this clone is one. The genes are TRBV5-8 and TRBJ2-7; 9 nucleotides line up with TRBD1. After removal of 4 bases from V and 0 bases from J, the junction contained 2 bases not matched to a gene. Per the germline V gene, CDR1 is SGHTS and CDR2 is YDEGEE. The CDR3 totals 14 residues. In DNA, the CDR3 is TGTGCCAGCAGCCCGGGACAGGGCTCCTACGAGCAGTACTTC. Its protein product is CASSPGQGSYEQYF.